These T cell receptor beta chains were read from a single sample in a study of shared clonotypes between healthy human individuals. Repertoires were generated with immunoSEQ multiplex PCR, while TCRdb's copy carries only in-frame clones and drops some. The sample consists of about 2.1 million clones, under 95% of them appearing once. Material: naive CD8+ T cells from PBMCs. These receptors all come from a man aged 18 to 29 in good health. Some clones in this sample may be carry-over from other donors' samples. Each CDR3 is given with its conserved first and last residue. Fields, in order: CDR3 length, D gene, clone size, J gene, V gene, CDR3 DNA, CDR3 protein. A D gene is named only where the DNA matches it firmly. Part of the rows lack a size; the others show once, few, many or a class for expanded clones.

len: 15
d_gene: TRBD2
abundance: once
j_gene: TRBJ2-1
v_gene: TRBV2
CDR3nt: TGTGCCAGCGGACGGACTAGCGGGAACTACAATGAGCAGTTCTTC
CDR3aa: CASGRTSGNYNEQFF

len: 19
d_gene: TRBD1
abundance: NA
j_gene: TRBJ2-1
v_gene: TRBV11-2
CDR3nt: TGTGCCAGCAGTCATGCGACAGGGCCTGATATGGGTCGGATCAATGAGCAGTTCTTC
CDR3aa: CASSHATGPDMGRINEQFF

len: 13
d_gene: NA
abundance: NA
j_gene: TRBJ2-1
v_gene: TRBV7-6
CDR3nt: TGTGCCAGCAGCTTAGCTCTGCTGGATGAGCAGTTCTTC
CDR3aa: CASSLALLDEQFF

len: 15
d_gene: TRBD2
abundance: NA
j_gene: TRBJ2-7
v_gene: TRBV6-1
CDR3nt: TGTGCCAGCAGTGTTAGCGGGAATCCCTTTGCCGAGCAGTACTTC
CDR3aa: CASSVSGNPFAEQYF

len: 17
d_gene: TRBD2
abundance: NA
j_gene: TRBJ2-5
v_gene: TRBV9
CDR3nt: TGTGCCAGCAGCGTAGCGGGTAGCGGGGGATTTCAAGAGACCCAGTACTTC
CDR3aa: CASSVAGSGGFQETQYF

len: 18
d_gene: TRBD2
abundance: NA
j_gene: TRBJ2-5
v_gene: TRBV29-1
CDR3nt: TGCAGCGTTGAACTGCGGGGGGGGTGGACCTCGTGGCGAGAGACCCAGTACTTC
CDR3aa: CSVELRGGWTSWRETQYF

len: 17
d_gene: TRBD2
abundance: NA
j_gene: TRBJ2-5
v_gene: TRBV10-2
CDR3nt: TGCGCCAGCAGTGATGTCCTGACTAGCGGGATACCAGAGACCCAGTACTTC
CDR3aa: CASSDVLTSGIPETQYF

len: 14
d_gene: NA
abundance: NA
j_gene: TRBJ2-7
v_gene: TRBV4-1
CDR3nt: TGCGCCAGCAGCCAAGAAATAGCGGCCTCCCAGCAGTACTTC
CDR3aa: CASSQEIAASQQYF

len: 15
d_gene: NA
abundance: NA
j_gene: TRBJ2-7
v_gene: TRBV6-1
CDR3nt: TGTGCCAGCAGTCCAGCGGGCCGGCTCGCCCTCGAGCAGTACTTC
CDR3aa: CASSPAGRLALEQYF

len: 13
d_gene: TRBD2
abundance: NA
j_gene: TRBJ2-7
v_gene: TRBV14
CDR3nt: TGTGCCAGCAGACTTAGCGGGGTTTACGAGCAGTACTTC
CDR3aa: CASRLSGVYEQYF

len: 13
d_gene: NA
abundance: NA
j_gene: TRBJ2-7
v_gene: TRBV13
CDR3nt: TGTGCCAGCAGCTTAGCCAGGTCGGGTGAGCAGTACTTC
CDR3aa: CASSLARSGEQYF

len: 14
d_gene: NA
abundance: once
j_gene: TRBJ2-1
v_gene: TRBV5-6
CDR3nt: TGTGCCAGCAGCTTGGGACTCATTTACAATGAGCAGTTCTTC
CDR3aa: CASSLGLIYNEQFF

len: 14
d_gene: TRBD1
abundance: once
j_gene: TRBJ1-2
v_gene: TRBV10-3
CDR3nt: TGTGCCATCAGGCTCCCAGGGGGCGGCTATGGCTACACCTTC
CDR3aa: CAIRLPGGGYGYTF

len: 15
d_gene: NA
abundance: NA
j_gene: TRBJ2-1
v_gene: TRBV13
CDR3nt: TGTGCCAGCAGCCCCCGGAGGTCAGCCTACAATGAGCAGTTCTTC
CDR3aa: CASSPRRSAYNEQFF

len: 13
d_gene: NA
abundance: NA
j_gene: TRBJ2-1
v_gene: TRBV30
CDR3nt: TGTGCCTGGGTCCGGGCCCCTGGCGATGAGCAGTTCTTC
CDR3aa: CAWVRAPGDEQFF

len: 14
d_gene: NA
abundance: NA
j_gene: TRBJ2-1
v_gene: TRBV7-6
CDR3nt: TGTGCCAGCAGCTTTATGGGCACCTACAATGAGCAGTTCTTC
CDR3aa: CASSFMGTYNEQFF

len: 15
d_gene: TRBD1
abundance: NA
j_gene: TRBJ1-2
v_gene: TRBV30
CDR3nt: TGTGCCTGGAATTCCGGGACAGGGGCGAAAGACGGCTACACCTTC
CDR3aa: CAWNSGTGAKDGYTF

len: 17
d_gene: NA
abundance: once
j_gene: TRBJ2-7
v_gene: TRBV12-5
CDR3nt: TGTGCTAGTGGTTTGGCCCTCCCCACAGGCGTAACGGTCGAGCAGTACTTC
CDR3aa: CASGLALPTGVTVEQYF

len: 14
d_gene: NA
abundance: NA
j_gene: TRBJ2-3
v_gene: TRBV5-8
CDR3nt: TGTGCCAGCTTTGTAGACACCAGCACAGATACGCAGTATTTT
CDR3aa: CASFVDTSTDTQYF

len: 12
d_gene: NA
abundance: once
j_gene: TRBJ1-2
v_gene: TRBV19
CDR3nt: TGTGCCAGTAGTAACAGCGGCTATGGCTACACCTTC
CDR3aa: CASSNSGYGYTF